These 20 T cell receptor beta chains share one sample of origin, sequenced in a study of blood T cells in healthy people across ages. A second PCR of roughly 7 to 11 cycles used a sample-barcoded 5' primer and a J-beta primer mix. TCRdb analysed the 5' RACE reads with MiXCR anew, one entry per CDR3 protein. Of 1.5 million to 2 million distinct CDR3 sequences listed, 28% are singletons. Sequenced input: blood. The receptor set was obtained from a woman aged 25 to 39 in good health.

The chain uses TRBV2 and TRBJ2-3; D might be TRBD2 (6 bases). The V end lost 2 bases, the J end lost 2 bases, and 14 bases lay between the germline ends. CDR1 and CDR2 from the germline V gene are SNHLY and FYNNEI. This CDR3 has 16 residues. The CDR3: CASSETGAGITDTQYF. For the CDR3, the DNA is TGTGCCAGCAGTGAAACCGGCGCGGGGATCACAGATACGCAGTATTTT.

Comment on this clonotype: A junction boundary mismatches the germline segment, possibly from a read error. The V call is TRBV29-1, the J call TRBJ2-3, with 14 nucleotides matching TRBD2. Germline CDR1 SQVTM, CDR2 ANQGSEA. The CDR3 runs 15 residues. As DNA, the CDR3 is TGCAGCGTTTTCGGGACTAGCGGGAGTACAGATACGCACTATTTT. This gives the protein CSVFGTSGSTDTHYF.

CDR3 nucleotides: TGCGCCAGCAGCGCCCCGCCGGACAGCGGAAACACTGAAGCTTTCTTT. Translating gives CASSAPPDSGNTEAFF. The J gene is TRBJ1-1, the V gene TRBV5-1; the D gene is possibly TRBD1 (6 bases). Germline values: CDR1 SGHRS, CDR2 YFSETQ. The CDR3 runs to 16 residues. Between the trimmed V and J ends, which lost 4 bases and 2 bases, there was a span of 18 bases.

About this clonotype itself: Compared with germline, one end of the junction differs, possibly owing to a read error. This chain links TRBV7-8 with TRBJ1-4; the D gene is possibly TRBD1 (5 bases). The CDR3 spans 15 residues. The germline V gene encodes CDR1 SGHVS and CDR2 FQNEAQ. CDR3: CASSMRQSTNEILFF. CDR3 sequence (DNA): TGTGCCAGCAGCATGCGACAGTCAACTAATGAAATACTGTTTTTT.

CDR3 sequence reads: CASSFPAGRSTEAFF. The CDR3 DNA reads TGTGCCAGCAGTTTCCCCGCCGGCCGGAGCACTGAAGCTTTCTTT. V usage is TRBV12-3 or TRBV12-4 and J usage is TRBJ1-1; D is unclear. CDR3 length equals 15 residues. Trimming stripped 3 bases from V and 4 bases from J, with 15 bases between.

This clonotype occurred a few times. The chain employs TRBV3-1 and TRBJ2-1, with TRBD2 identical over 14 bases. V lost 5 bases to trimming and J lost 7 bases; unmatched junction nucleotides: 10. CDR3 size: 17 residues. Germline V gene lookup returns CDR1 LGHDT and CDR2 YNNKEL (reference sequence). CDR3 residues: CASSFVGGTSGRNEQFF. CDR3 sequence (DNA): TGTGCCAGCAGCTTTGTAGGGGGGACTAGCGGGAGAAATGAGCAGTTCTTC.

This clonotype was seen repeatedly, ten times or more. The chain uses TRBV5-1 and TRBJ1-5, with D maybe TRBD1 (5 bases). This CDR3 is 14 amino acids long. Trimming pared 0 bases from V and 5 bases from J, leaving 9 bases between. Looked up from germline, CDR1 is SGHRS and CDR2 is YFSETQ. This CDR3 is CASSLDGGDQPQHF. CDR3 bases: TGCGCCAGCAGCTTGGATGGGGGGGATCAGCCCCAGCATTTT.

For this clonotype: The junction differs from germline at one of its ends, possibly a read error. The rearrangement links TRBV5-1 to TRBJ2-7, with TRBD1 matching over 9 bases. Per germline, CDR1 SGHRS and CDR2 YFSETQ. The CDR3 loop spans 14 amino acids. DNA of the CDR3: TGCGCCAACAGCTTGGACAGGGGCTCCTACGAGCAGTACTTC. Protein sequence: CANSLDRGSYEQYF.

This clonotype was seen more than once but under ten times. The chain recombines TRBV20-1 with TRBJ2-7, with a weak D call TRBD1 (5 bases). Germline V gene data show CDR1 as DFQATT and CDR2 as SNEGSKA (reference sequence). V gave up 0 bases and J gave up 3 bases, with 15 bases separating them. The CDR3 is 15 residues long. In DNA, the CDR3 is TGCAGTGCTAGAGATGAGCCGCAAAGGGGCTACGAGCAGTACTTC. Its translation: CSARDEPQRGYEQYF.

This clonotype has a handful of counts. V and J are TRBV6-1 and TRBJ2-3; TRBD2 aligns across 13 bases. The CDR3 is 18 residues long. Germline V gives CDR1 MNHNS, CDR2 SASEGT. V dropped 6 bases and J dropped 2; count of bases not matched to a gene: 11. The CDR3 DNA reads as TGTGCCAGCAGCCTACTAGCGGGAGGGCCGGGTGACACAGATACGCAGTATTTT. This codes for CASSLLAGGPGDTDTQYF.

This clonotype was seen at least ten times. DNA of the CDR3: TGCAGTGCTAGGGAACCCAACTCGGGAAATGAGCAGTTCTTC. Amino acids: CSAREPNSGNEQFF. This chain links TRBV20-1 with TRBJ2-1, with D possibly TRBD2 on 5 matching bases. CDR3 size: 14 residues. Germline CDR1 and CDR2: DFQATT and SNEGSKA (reference sequence). Trimming took 3 bases from V and 7 from J, leaving 16 bases between them.

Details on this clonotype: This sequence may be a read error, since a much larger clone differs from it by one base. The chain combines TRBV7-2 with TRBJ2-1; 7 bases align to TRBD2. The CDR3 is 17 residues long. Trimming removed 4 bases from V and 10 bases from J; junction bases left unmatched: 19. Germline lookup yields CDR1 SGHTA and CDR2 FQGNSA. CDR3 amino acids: CASSWRALPSGTYEQFF. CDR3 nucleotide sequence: TGTGCCAGCAGCTGGAGGGCTCTTCCTAGCGGAACCTACGAGCAGTTCTTC.

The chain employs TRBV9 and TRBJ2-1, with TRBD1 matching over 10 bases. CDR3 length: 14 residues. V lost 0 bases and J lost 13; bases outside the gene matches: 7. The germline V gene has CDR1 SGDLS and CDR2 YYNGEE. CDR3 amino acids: CASSVAGQGTPQFF. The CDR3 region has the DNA TGTGCCAGCAGCGTAGCGGGACAGGGGACCCCTCAGTTCTTC.

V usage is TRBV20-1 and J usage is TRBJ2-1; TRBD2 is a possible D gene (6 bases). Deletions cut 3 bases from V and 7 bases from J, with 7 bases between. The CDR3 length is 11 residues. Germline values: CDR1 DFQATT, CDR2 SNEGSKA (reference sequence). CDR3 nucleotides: TGCAGTGCTAGCCGGGAGAATGAGCAGTTCTTC. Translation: CSASRENEQFF.

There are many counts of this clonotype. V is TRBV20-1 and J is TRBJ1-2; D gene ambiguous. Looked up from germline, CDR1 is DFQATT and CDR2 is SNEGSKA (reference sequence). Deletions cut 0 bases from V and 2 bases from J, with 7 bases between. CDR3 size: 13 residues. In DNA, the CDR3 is TGCAGTGCTAGAGATGGTACGAACTATGGCTACACCTTC. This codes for CSARDGTNYGYTF.

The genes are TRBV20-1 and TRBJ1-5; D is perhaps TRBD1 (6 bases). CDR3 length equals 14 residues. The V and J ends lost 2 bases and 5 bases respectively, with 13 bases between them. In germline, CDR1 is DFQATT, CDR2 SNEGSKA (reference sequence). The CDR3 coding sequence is TGCAGTGCTAGACTATCGGGGGGGCATCAGCCCCAGCATTTT. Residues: CSARLSGGHQPQHF.

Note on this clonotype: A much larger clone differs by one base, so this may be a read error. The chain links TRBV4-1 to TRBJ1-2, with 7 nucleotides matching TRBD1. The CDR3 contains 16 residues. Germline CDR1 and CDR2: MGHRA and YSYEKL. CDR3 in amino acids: CVSSHQQGFSNYGYTF. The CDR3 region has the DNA TGCGTCAGCAGCCATCAACAGGGGTTTAGTAACTATGGCTACACCTTC.

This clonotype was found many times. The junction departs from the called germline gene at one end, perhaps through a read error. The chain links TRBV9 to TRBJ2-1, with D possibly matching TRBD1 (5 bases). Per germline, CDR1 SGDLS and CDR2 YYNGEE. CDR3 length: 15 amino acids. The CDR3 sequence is CASSADSGRYSEQFF. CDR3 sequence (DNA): TGTGCCAGCAGCGCTGACAGTGGGCGATACAGTGAGCAGTTCTTC.

The CDR3 bases are TGCGCCAGCAGTTCGGTTCCGAGCGGGGCAAACAATGAGCAGTACTTC. Translating gives CASSSVPSGANNEQYF. The V and J genes are TRBV5-1 and TRBJ2-5, with 7 nucleotides matching TRBD2. V gave up 5 bases and J gave up 11 bases; unmatched junction bases: 21. The CDR3 length is 16 residues. Germline CDR1 is SGHRS and CDR2 is YFSETQ.

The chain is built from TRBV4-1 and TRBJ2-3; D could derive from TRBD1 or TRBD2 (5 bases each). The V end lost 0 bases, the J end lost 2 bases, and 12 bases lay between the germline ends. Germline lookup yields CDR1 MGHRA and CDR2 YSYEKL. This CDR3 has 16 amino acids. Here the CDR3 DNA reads TGCGCCAGCAGCCAAGAAGGGAGAGGGGCCACAGATACGCAGTATTTT. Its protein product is CASSQEGRGATDTQYF.